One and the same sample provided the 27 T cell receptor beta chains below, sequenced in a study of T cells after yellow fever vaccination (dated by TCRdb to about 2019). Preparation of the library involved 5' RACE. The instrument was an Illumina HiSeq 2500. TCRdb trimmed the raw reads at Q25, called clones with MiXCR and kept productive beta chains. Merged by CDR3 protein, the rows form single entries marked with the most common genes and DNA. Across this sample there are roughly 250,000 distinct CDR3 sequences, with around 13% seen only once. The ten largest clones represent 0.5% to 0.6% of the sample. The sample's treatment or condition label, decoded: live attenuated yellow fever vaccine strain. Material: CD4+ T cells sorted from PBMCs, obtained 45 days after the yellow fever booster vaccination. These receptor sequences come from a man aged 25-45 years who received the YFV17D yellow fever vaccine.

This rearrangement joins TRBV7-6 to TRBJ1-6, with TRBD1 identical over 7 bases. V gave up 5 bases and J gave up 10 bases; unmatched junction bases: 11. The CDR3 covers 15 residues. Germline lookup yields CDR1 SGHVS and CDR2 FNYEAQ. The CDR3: CASSPLTGLRSPLHF. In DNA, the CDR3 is TGTGCCAGCAGCCCCCTGACAGGGCTCCGGTCACCCCTCCACTTT.

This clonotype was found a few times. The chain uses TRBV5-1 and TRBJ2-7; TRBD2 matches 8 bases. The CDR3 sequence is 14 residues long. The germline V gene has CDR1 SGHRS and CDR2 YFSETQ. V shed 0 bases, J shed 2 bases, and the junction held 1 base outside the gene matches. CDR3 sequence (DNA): TGCGCCAGCAGCTTGGTAGCGGGAACCTACGAGCAGTACTTC. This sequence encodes CASSLVAGTYEQYF.

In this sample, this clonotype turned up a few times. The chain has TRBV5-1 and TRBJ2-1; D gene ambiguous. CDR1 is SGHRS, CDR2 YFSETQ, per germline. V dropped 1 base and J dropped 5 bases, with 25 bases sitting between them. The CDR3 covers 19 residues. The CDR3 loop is CASSLSRWHRQNVHNEQFF. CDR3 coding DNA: TGCGCCAGCAGCTTGAGTAGGTGGCACCGGCAAAACGTACACAATGAGCAGTTCTTC.

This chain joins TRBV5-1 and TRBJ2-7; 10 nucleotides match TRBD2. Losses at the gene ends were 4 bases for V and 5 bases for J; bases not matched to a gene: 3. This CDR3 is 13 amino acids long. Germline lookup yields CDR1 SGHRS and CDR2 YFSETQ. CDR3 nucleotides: TGCGCCAGCAGCACCGGACTAGCGGACGAGCAGTACTTC. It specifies CASSTGLADEQYF.

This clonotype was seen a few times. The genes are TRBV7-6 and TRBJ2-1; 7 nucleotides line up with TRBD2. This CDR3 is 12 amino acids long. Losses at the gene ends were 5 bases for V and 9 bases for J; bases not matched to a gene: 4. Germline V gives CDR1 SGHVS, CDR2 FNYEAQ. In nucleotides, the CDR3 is TGTGCCAGCAGCCCTAGCGGCCCTGAGCAGTTCTTC. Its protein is CASSPSGPEQFF.

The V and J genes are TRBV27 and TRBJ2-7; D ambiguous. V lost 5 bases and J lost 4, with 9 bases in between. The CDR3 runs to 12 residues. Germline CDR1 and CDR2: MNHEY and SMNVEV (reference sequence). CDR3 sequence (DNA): TGTGCCAGCAGTCGGCTGGGGTACGAGCAGTACTTC. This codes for CASSRLGYEQYF.

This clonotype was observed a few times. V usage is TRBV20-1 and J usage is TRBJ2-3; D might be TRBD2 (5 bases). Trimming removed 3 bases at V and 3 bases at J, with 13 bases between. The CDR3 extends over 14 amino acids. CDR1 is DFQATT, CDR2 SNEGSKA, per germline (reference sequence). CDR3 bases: TGCAGTGCTAGTCGGGGTTTTGGGACAGATACGCAGTATTTT. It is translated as CSASRGFGTDTQYF.

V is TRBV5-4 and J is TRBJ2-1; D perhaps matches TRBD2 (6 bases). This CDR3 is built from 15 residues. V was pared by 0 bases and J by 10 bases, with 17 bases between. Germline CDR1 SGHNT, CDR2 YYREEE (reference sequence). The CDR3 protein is CASSLVSGGTLEQFF. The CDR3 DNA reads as TGTGCCAGCAGCTTGGTCTCGGGCGGGACCCTAGAGCAGTTCTTC.

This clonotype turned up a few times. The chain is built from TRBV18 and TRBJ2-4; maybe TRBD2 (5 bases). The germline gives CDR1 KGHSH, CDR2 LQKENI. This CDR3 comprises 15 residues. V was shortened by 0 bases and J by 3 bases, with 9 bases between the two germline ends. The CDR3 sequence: CASSPPGLDKNIQYF. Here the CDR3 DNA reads TGTGCCAGCTCACCACCAGGACTGGACAAAAACATTCAGTACTTC.

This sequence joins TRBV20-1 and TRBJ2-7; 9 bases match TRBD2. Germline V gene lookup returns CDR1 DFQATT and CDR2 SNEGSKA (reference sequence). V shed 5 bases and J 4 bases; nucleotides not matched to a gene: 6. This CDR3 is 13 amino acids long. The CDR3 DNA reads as TGCAGTGCTCTAAACGCGGGAGGGTACGAGCAGTACTTC. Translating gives CSALNAGGYEQYF.

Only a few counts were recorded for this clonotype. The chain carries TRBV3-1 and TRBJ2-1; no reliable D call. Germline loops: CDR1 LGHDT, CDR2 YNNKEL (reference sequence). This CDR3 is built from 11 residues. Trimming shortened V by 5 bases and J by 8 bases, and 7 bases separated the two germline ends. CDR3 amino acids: CASSTVHEQFF. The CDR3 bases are TGTGCCAGCAGCACCGTCCATGAGCAGTTCTTC.

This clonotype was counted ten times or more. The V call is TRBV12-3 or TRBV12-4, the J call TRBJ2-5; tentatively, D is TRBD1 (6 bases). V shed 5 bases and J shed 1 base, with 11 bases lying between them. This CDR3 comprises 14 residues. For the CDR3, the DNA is TGTGCCAGCAGTCCACAGGGCCCCCAAGAGACCCAGTACTTC. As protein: CASSPQGPQETQYF.

CDR3 DNA sequence: TGTGCCAGCAGCTTTGACTCTGGGCGAGCCTACGAGCAGTACTTC. Its translation is CASSFDSGRAYEQYF. V gene TRBV7-2 combines with J gene TRBJ2-7, with D unresolved. Between the trimmed V and J ends, which lost 3 bases and 2 bases, there was a span of 14 bases. The CDR3 runs to 15 residues. The germline gives CDR1 SGHTA, CDR2 FQGNSA.

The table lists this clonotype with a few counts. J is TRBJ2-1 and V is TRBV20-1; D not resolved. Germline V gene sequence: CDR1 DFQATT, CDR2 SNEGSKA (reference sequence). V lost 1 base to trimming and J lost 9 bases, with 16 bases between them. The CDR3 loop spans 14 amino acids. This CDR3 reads CSARGRFVVGEQFF. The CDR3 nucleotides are TGCAGTGCTAGAGGGCGCTTCGTAGTGGGTGAGCAGTTCTTC.

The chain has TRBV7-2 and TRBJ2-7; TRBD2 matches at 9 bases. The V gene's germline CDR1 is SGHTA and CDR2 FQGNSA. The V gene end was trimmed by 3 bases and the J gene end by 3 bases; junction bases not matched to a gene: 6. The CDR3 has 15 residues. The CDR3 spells CASSFGGRAGYEQYF. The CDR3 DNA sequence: TGTGCCAGCAGCTTCGGCGGGAGGGCAGGCTACGAGCAGTACTTC.

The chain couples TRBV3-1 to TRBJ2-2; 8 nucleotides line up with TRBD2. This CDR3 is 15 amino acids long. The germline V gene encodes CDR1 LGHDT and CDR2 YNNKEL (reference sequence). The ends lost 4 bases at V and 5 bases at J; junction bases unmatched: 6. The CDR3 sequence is CASSPFLAGTGELFF. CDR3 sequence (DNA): TGTGCCAGCAGCCCCTTCTTAGCGGGGACCGGGGAGCTGTTTTTT. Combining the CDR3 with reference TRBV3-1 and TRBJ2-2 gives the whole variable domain DTAVSQTPKYLVTQMGNDKSIKCEQNLGHDTMYWYKQDSKKFLKIMFSYNNKELIINETVPNRFSPKSPDKAHLNLHINSLELGDSAVYFCASSPFLAGTGELFFGEGSRLTVL.

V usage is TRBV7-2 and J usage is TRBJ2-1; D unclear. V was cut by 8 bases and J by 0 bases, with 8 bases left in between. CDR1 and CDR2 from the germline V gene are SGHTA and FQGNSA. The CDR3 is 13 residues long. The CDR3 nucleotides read TGTGCCAGCGCGTCCAGCTCCTACAATGAGCAGTTCTTC. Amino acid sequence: CASASSSYNEQFF.

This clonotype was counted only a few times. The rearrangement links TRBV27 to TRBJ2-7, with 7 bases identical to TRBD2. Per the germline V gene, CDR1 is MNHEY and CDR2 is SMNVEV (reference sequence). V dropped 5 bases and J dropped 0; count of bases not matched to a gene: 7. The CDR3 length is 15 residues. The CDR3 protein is CASSLRRGSSYEQYF. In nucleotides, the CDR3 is TGTGCCAGCAGTCTCCGGCGCGGGAGCTCCTACGAGCAGTACTTC.

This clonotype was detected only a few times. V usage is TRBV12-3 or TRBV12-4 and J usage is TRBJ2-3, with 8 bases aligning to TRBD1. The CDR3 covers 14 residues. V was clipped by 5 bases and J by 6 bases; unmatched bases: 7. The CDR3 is CASSRNQGADTQYF. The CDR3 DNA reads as TGTGCCAGCAGTCGGAACCAGGGGGCCGATACGCAGTATTTT.

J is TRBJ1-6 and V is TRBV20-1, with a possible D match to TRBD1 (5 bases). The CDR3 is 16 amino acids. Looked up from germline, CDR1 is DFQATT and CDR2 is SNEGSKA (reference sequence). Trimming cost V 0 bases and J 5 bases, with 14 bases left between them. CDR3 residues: CSARDLRVGDNSPLHF. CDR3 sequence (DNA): TGCAGTGCTAGAGATCTCAGGGTGGGGGATAATTCACCCCTCCACTTT.

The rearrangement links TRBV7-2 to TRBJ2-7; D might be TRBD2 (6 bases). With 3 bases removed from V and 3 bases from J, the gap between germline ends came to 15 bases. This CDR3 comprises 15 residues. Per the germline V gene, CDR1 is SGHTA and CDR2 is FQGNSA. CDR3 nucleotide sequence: TGTGCCAGCAGCTTCCGGCTGGGCGGGGACTACGAGCAGTACTTC. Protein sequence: CASSFRLGGDYEQYF. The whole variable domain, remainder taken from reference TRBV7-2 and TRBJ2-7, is GAGVSQSPSNKVTEKGKDVELRCDPISGHTALYWYRQSLGQGLEFLIYFQGNSAPDKSGLPSDRFSAERTGGSVSTLTIQRTQQEDSAVYLCASSFRLGGDYEQYFGPGTRLTVT.

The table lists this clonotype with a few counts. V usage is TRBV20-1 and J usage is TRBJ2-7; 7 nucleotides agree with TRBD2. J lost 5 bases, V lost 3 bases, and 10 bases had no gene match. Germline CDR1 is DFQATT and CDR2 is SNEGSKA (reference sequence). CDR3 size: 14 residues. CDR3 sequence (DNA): TGCAGTGCTAGCCTCGGGCGGGAGATGCACGAGCAGTACTTC. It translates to CSASLGREMHEQYF.

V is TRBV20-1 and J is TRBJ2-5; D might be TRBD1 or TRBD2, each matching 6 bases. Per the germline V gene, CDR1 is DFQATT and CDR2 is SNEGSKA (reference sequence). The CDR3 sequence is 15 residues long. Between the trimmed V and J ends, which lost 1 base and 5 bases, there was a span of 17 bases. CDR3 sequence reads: CSARVPLVGGETQYF. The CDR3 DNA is TGCAGTGCTAGAGTGCCCCTAGTCGGGGGCGAGACCCAGTACTTC.

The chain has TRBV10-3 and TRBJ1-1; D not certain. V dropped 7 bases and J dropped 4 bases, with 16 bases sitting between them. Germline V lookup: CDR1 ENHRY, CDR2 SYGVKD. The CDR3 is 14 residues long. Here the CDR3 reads CAITREGSGTEAFF. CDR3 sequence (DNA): TGTGCCATCACCCGGGAAGGGTCGGGCACTGAAGCTTTCTTT.

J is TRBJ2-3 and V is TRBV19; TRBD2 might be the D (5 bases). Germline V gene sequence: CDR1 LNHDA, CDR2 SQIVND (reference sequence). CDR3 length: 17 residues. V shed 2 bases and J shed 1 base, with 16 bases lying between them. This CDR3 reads CASSIRRTPKGTDTQYF. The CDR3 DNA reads TGTGCCAGTAGTATAAGGAGGACTCCCAAGGGCACAGATACGCAGTATTTT.

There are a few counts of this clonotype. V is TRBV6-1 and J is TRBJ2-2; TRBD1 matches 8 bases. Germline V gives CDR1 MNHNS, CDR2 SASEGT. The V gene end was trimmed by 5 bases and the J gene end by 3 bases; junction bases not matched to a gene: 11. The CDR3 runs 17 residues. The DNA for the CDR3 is TGTGCCAGCAGTCCCGTGACAGGGGCCCCCCACACCGGGGAGCTGTTTTTT. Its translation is CASSPVTGAPHTGELFF.

This CDR3 reads CAITGAGGNEQYF. The CDR3 bases are TGTGCCATCACCGGGGCAGGGGGAAACGAGCAGTACTTC. The rearrangement uses TRBV10-3 and TRBJ2-7, with 7 bases fitting TRBD1. Per germline, CDR1 ENHRY and CDR2 SYGVKD. J lost 5 bases, V lost 7 bases, and 8 bases had no gene match. CDR3 length: 13 residues.